What follows describes a single TCR beta chain. These data belong to a study of technical replicates of blood from a handful of donors. This table comes from immunoSEQ multiplex PCR, and its TCRdb copy is limited to in-frame clones, with some not included. The table has tens of thousands of clones, around 90% seen once. The TCR was taken from a human donor in good health. The sequencing input was T cells isolated from PBMCs.

CDR3 sequence: CASSVPLPRRATNEKLFF. The DNA for the CDR3 is TGCGCCAGCAGTGTTCCCCTGCCTAGGCGGGCAACTAATGAAAAACTGTTTTTT. The rearrangement links TRBV10-2 to TRBJ1-4; D is ambiguous. V was clipped by 4 bases and J by 0 bases, with 18 bases between them. The CDR3 runs to 18 residues. Looked up from germline, CDR1 is WSHSY and CDR2 is SAAADI.